This note documents a single TCR beta chain sequence. These data are taken from a study of OX40 agonist ivuxolimab in advanced cancers. About the study: Patients got intravenous ivuxolimab at 0.01 to 10 mg/kg every 2 weeks. Previous treatment with anti-PD-1, anti-PD-L1 or anti-CTLA-4 therapy was allowed; roughly 40% had received some. One patient with hepatocellular carcinoma and two with cutaneous melanoma, three in all, had partial responses.

Using immunoSEQ multiplex PCR, the repertoire was profiled, and TCRdb retains in-frame clones only, with some absent. The sample comprises more than 50,000 clones, roughly 90% of which are singletons, and about 2% rests with the top ten. Trimming took 0 bases from V and 5 from J; bases not matched to a gene: 2. Germline V gene lookup returns CDR1 MNHNS and CDR2 SASEGT. The CDR3 spans 14 residues. This chain joins TRBV6-1 and TRBJ1-2; TRBD1 matches 8 bases. This receptor was identified in an adult with an advanced solid tumor such as melanoma, head and neck, liver or kidney cancer. The source was CD4+ or CD8+ T cells sorted from blood, collected in a trial of the OX40 agonist ivuxolimab. The CDR3 sequence: CASSEAGQVYGYTF. The CDR3 region has the DNA TGTGCCAGCAGTGAAGCGGGACAGGTGTATGGCTACACCTTC.